This TCR beta chain is drawn from a study of cytomegalovirus exposure and HLA in healthy donors. General study results and limits: Specific recognition of CMV antigens was confirmed in vitro for three chains (all CMV-associated). In the 130 or so validation repertoires, a later analysis found that first-cohort TCR clusters tended to co-occur. The classifier reportedly diagnosed cytomegalovirus status with high sensitivity and specificity. The study found most TCR sequences rare, yet found some public TCRs in many donors.

Germline V CDR1 and CDR2: SGHDT, YYEEEE. There are 15 residues in the CDR3. The V end lost 3 bases, the J end lost 2 bases, and 12 bases lay between the germline ends. Sequenced by immunoSEQ multiplex PCR; TCRdb stores in-frame clones only, minus some. Here the sample spans approximately 220,000 clones, around four fifths being singletons. Worth noting for this clone: Its antigen is unknown.

This receptor was identified in a woman aged 25 to 39 in good health and CMV-seropositive. The chain has TRBV5-6 and TRBJ2-1; D might be TRBD2 (6 bases). The sequenced sample consisted of PBMCs. The CDR3 bases are TGTGCCAGCAGCTCCGGGACTGCGGCCTACAATGAGCAGTTCTTC. Translating it yields CASSSGTAAYNEQFF. Complete variable domain (other parts from reference TRBV5-6 and TRBJ2-1): DAGVTQSPTHLIKTRGQQVTLRCSPKSGHDTVSWYQQALGQGPQFIFQYYEEEERQRGNFPDRFSGHQFPNYSSELNVNALLLGDSALYLCASSSGTAAYNEQFFGPGTRLTVL.